One and the same sample provided the 32 T cell receptor beta chains below, sequenced in a study of blood T cell repertoires in COVID-19. The repertoire was sequenced with immunoSEQ multiplex PCR; TCRdb's copy has only in-frame clones and lacks some. The sample comprises some 320,000 clones, about 90% of which are singletons, and approximately 7.8% rests with the top ten. Sequenced input: peripheral blood. The receptors originated from a woman in her 50s who had recovered from COVID-19.

In DNA form, the CDR3 reads TGTGCCAGCAGCTTAGCCCTGGACATATCAAATCAGCCCCAGCATTTT. Encoded protein: CASSLALDISNQPQHF. This sequence joins TRBV11-3 and TRBJ1-5; D might be TRBD1 (5 bases). V was shortened by 1 base and J by 4 bases, with 14 bases between the two germline ends. Germline values: CDR1 SGHNT, CDR2 YENEEA. CDR3 size: 16 residues.

The chain links TRBV27 to TRBJ1-5, with TRBD1 as a possible D gene (6 bases). CDR3 size: 15 residues. Germline V gives CDR1 MNHEY, CDR2 SMNVEV (reference sequence). Trimming stripped 5 bases from V and 7 bases from J, with 18 bases between. This chain's CDR3 is CASSLIGGLRQPQHF. CDR3 DNA sequence: TGTGCCAGCAGTCTCATTGGGGGCCTCAGACAGCCCCAGCATTTT.

This clone was picked up a small number of times. This chain joins TRBV4-2 and TRBJ1-1; no reliable D call. The V gene lost 4 bases and the J gene lost 0 bases, with 15 bases spanning the gap. CDR1 and CDR2 (germline): LGHNA, YNFKEQ. The CDR3 is made up of 16 amino acids. The CDR3: CASSPTSGDMNTEAFF. CDR3 sequence (DNA): TGTGCCAGCAGCCCCACCTCGGGAGACATGAACACTGAAGCTTTCTTT.

This clone appeared a single time. The V and J genes are TRBV5-4 and TRBJ2-5; tentatively, D is TRBD2 (5 bases). The CDR3 runs to 12 residues. Between the trimmed V and J ends, which lost 1 base and 10 bases, there was a span of 11 bases. The germline CDR1 and CDR2 sequences are SGHNT and YYREEE (reference sequence). The CDR3 DNA reads TGTGCCAGCAGCTTGTACGGGGAAGTCCAGTACTTC. Translation gives CASSLYGEVQYF.

This rearrangement joins TRBV30 to TRBJ1-4; TRBD1 might be the D (6 bases). The CDR3 extends over 14 amino acids. The V gene's germline CDR1 is GTSNPN and CDR2 SVGIG (reference sequence). The germline V and J ends were trimmed by 2 bases and 4 bases, with 11 bases remaining between them. CDR3 DNA sequence: TGTGCCTGGAGTACAAGGGGGGGTAATGAAAAACTGTTTTTT. Its protein product is CAWSTRGGNEKLFF.

This clone was recorded only once. The chain links TRBV27 to TRBJ2-7, with D hard to call. V lost 11 bases and J lost 4, with 27 bases in between. The CDR3 consists of 16 residues. Germline V gene data show CDR1 as MNHEY and CDR2 as SMNVEV (reference sequence). CDR3 sequence reads: CARVSSIRLSQYEQYF. CDR3 nucleotides: TGTGCCCGGGTCTCGTCGATTCGATTATCCCAGTACGAGCAGTACTTC.

The V call is TRBV6-5, the J call TRBJ2-7; the D is unclear. The V end lost 2 bases, the J end lost 2 bases, and 7 bases lay between the germline ends. The CDR3 length is 13 residues. CDR1 and CDR2 (germline): MNHEY, SVGAGI. The CDR3 loop is CASSYGRTYEQYF. In DNA form, the CDR3 reads TGTGCCAGCAGTTACGGCAGAACCTACGAGCAGTACTTC.

This chain joins TRBV15 and TRBJ2-4; 13 bases fit TRBD2. The V and J ends lost 8 bases and 0 bases, in that order; junction bases with no gene match: 7. The CDR3 is 17 amino acids. CDR1 and CDR2 from the germline V gene are LNHNV and YYDKDF (reference sequence). The DNA for the CDR3 is TGTGCCACCCGAGGACTAGCGGGAGCGGGAGCCAAAAACATTCAGTACTTC. Translating gives CATRGLAGAGAKNIQYF.

The V call is TRBV30, the J call TRBJ2-4; the match to TRBD2 covers 7 bases. Germline values: CDR1 GTSNPN, CDR2 SVGIG (reference sequence). J gave up 0 bases and V 2 bases, and 4 bases lay outside the gene matches. This CDR3 region has 15 residues. The CDR3 sequence is CAWSSGELAKNIQYF. The DNA for the CDR3 is TGTGCCTGGAGTAGCGGGGAGCTAGCCAAAAACATTCAGTACTTC.

The chain has TRBV10-3 and TRBJ1-5, with D possibly TRBD1 on 5 matching bases. Germline V lookup: CDR1 ENHRY, CDR2 SYGVKD. Trimming removed 2 bases at V and 2 bases at J, with 7 bases between. The CDR3 consists of 14 residues. The CDR3 DNA follows: TGTGCCATCAGTGAGGCGGGGGGCAATCAGCCCCAGCATTTT. As protein: CAISEAGGNQPQHF.

The chain uses TRBV5-1 and TRBJ2-4; 8 nucleotides line up with TRBD1. CDR1 and CDR2 (germline): SGHRS, YFSETQ. This CDR3 region has 14 residues. The J segment lost 6 bases and the V segment lost 4 bases, leaving 6 bases of the junction unmatched. This CDR3 is CASSSGTGPNIQYF. The CDR3 DNA follows: TGCGCCAGCAGCAGTGGGACAGGACCAAACATTCAGTACTTC.

The genes are TRBV27 and TRBJ2-7; unclear D gene. This CDR3 is built from 13 residues. Per the germline V gene, CDR1 is MNHEY and CDR2 is SMNVEV (reference sequence). V lost 10 bases to trimming and J lost 9 bases, with 22 bases between them. This CDR3 is CATRSPVVGAQYF. CDR3 coding DNA: TGTGCCACGCGGTCCCCAGTGGTCGGAGCGCAGTACTTC.

The rearrangement links TRBV5-4 to TRBJ2-2; TRBD2 aligns across 10 bases. The germline V gene encodes CDR1 SGHNT and CDR2 YYREEE (reference sequence). This CDR3 has 15 residues. Losses at the gene ends were 3 bases for V and 2 bases for J; bases not matched to a gene: 1. As DNA, the CDR3 is TGTGCCAGCAGCTGGACTAGCGGCAACACCGGGGAGCTGTTTTTT. Its translation is CASSWTSGNTGELFF.

This chain links TRBV30 with TRBJ2-5; D may be TRBD1 (6 bases). V lost 3 bases to trimming and J lost 2 bases, with 16 bases between them. There are 15 residues in the CDR3. Germline CDR1 and CDR2: GTSNPN and SVGIG (reference sequence). CDR3 coding DNA: TGTGCCTGGAGACTCGGGACACTGTCTCAAGAGACCCAGTACTTC. Protein sequence: CAWRLGTLSQETQYF.

The chain combines TRBV7-2 with TRBJ2-3; 8 bases map to TRBD2. Germline V lookup: CDR1 SGHTA, CDR2 FQGNSA. The CDR3 consists of 15 residues. V lost 3 bases and J lost 4; bases outside the gene matches: 6. The DNA of the CDR3 is TGTGCCAGCAGCTTCGGGGGGGGTCATTCAGATACGCAGTATTTT. Its protein product is CASSFGGGHSDTQYF.

This clone showed up just once. This chain joins TRBV6-5 and TRBJ2-5; 7 nucleotides line up with TRBD1. Germline V CDR1 and CDR2: MNHEY, SVGAGI. J lost 4 bases, V lost 5 bases, and 10 bases had no gene match. The CDR3 extends over 15 amino acids. The CDR3 sequence is CASSRTGQSGETQYF. CDR3 nucleotides: TGTGCCAGCAGTCGGACAGGACAGTCCGGAGAGACCCAGTACTTC.

This rearrangement joins TRBV6-5 to TRBJ2-7, with 9 bases matching TRBD1. The germline gives CDR1 MNHEY, CDR2 SVGAGI. After removal of 5 bases from V and 8 bases from J, the junction contained 10 bases not matched to a gene. The CDR3 has 14 residues. The CDR3 bases are TGTGCCAGCAGTCGCGGGACAGGGTTATTAAAGCAGTACTTC. It specifies CASSRGTGLLKQYF.

This clone appeared once. The DNA of the CDR3 is TGTGCCAGCAGCAAAAAGGGGAGTCGGGGGGGCGACTTC. Translated, it gives CASSKKGSRGGDF. This chain connects TRBV21-1 to TRBJ2-7; the table gives TRBD2 as D, unverified against the DNA. TRBV21-1 is classified as a pseudogene. This CDR3 spans 13 amino acids.

This clone was detected only a few times. This chain uses TRBV19 with TRBJ1-5; a possible D gene is TRBD1 (6 bases). CDR1 is LNHDA, CDR2 SQIVND, per germline (reference sequence). The V gene lost 5 bases and the J gene lost 6 bases, with 11 bases spanning the gap. CDR3 size: 13 residues. The CDR3 DNA sequence: TGTGCCAGTAGTCCAACAGGGATTCAGCCCCAGCATTTT. Translating it yields CASSPTGIQPQHF.

The chain joins TRBV6-1 to TRBJ2-2, with 11 bases lining up with TRBD1. Germline V CDR1 and CDR2: MNHNS, SASEGT. Unmatched junction bases numbered 5, after V lost 2 bases and J lost 6 bases. This CDR3 has 16 residues. Here the CDR3 reads CASSEPGQGGAGELFF. The CDR3 nucleotides read TGTGCCAGCAGTGAACCGGGACAGGGGGGAGCCGGGGAGCTGTTTTTT.

This rearrangement joins TRBV7-3 to TRBJ2-2, with TRBD1 identical over 7 bases. V lost 5 bases and J lost 8; bases outside the gene matches: 8. The CDR3 has 14 amino acids. Germline V gene sequence: CDR1 SGHTA, CDR2 FQGTGA. The CDR3 protein is CASSVDRDAGELFF. In nucleotides, the CDR3 is TGTGCCAGCAGCGTAGACAGGGATGCTGGGGAGCTGTTTTTT.

This chain joins TRBV14 and TRBJ2-1; D remains unclear. This CDR3 comprises 13 residues. Germline values: CDR1 SGHDN, CDR2 FVKESK. Trimming stripped 1 base from V and 6 bases from J, with 7 bases between. The CDR3: CASSQGRSNEQFF. Written as DNA, the CDR3 is TGTGCCAGCAGCCAAGGCAGGTCCAATGAGCAGTTCTTC.

The genes are TRBV2 and TRBJ2-3; 8 bases are shared with TRBD1. The CDR3 has 14 amino acids. Unmatched junction bases numbered 2, after V lost 3 bases and J lost 3 bases. In germline, CDR1 is SNHLY, CDR2 FYNNEI. The DNA of the CDR3 is TGTGCCAGCAGTGACAGGACAGGGACAGATACGCAGTATTTT. Translated: CASSDRTGTDTQYF.

J is TRBJ2-1 and V is TRBV6-2 or TRBV6-3; TRBD2 aligns across 11 bases. CDR3 length: 17 residues. Germline V lookup: CDR1 MNHEY, CDR2 SVGEGT. J was trimmed by 3 bases and V by 0 bases; bases with no gene match: 4. Here the CDR3 DNA reads TGTGCCAGCAGTTACTCGAAGCTAGCGGGAGGCTACAATGAGCAGTTCTTC. This encodes CASSYSKLAGGYNEQFF.

CDR3: CSVDSGQGGNYGYTF. CDR3 in DNA: TGCAGCGTTGACTCCGGACAGGGTGGTAACTATGGCTACACCTTC. The rearrangement joins TRBV29-1 to TRBJ1-2; 8 nucleotides align to TRBD1. CDR1 and CDR2 (germline): SQVTM, ANQGSEA. Unmatched junction bases numbered 7, after V lost 3 bases and J lost 1 base. The CDR3 is 15 amino acids. Full variable domain (missing parts from reference TRBV29-1 and TRBJ1-2): SAVISQKPSRDICQRGTSLTIQCQVDSQVTMMFWYRQQPGQSLTLIATANQGSEATYESGFVIDKFPISRPNLTFSTLTVSNMSPEDSSIYLCSVDSGQGGNYGYTFGSGTRLTVV.

This clone was seen once. The chain combines TRBV19 with TRBJ2-7; no firm D call. Germline V lookup: CDR1 LNHDA, CDR2 SQIVND (reference sequence). Trimming took 1 base from V and 1 from J, leaving 5 bases between them. The CDR3 is 13 amino acids. DNA of the CDR3: TGTGCCAGTAGTATAGGGCCGTCCTACGAGCAGTACTTC. It encodes CASSIGPSYEQYF.

The table lists this clone with a few counts. The J gene is TRBJ1-2, the V gene TRBV2, with 7 bases lining up with TRBD1. The germline V gene has CDR1 SNHLY and CDR2 FYNNEI. After removal of 5 bases from V and 3 bases from J, the junction contained 3 bases not matched to a gene. This CDR3 is 13 amino acids long. CDR3 DNA sequence: TGTGCCAGCAGTCGGACAGGAGACTATGGCTACACCTTC. Translating it yields CASSRTGDYGYTF.

The rearrangement uses TRBV7-2 and TRBJ2-7, with 7 bases fitting TRBD1. CDR3 size: 15 residues. CDR1 is SGHTA and CDR2 is FQGNSA in the germline V gene. V trimming: 5 bases; J trimming: 4 bases; junction bases outside the gene matches: 11. The CDR3 spells CASSMGTAQPYEQYF. CDR3 in DNA: TGTGCCAGCAGCATGGGGACAGCCCAACCTTACGAGCAGTACTTC.

DNA of the CDR3: TGTGCCAGCAGTAGGGACTCTTCGGTCCACAATGAGCAGTTCTTC. This codes for CASSRDSSVHNEQFF. The chain uses TRBV6-5 and TRBJ2-1; perhaps TRBD2 as D (6 bases). With 5 bases removed from V and 5 bases from J, the gap between germline ends came to 16 bases. This CDR3 region has 15 residues. Germline V lookup: CDR1 MNHEY, CDR2 SVGAGI.

The chain couples TRBV9 to TRBJ2-5; 9 bases match TRBD2. The CDR3 runs 16 residues. With 0 bases clipped from V and 5 bases from J, the junction kept 8 bases outside the gene matches. Germline CDR1 is SGDLS and CDR2 is YYNGEE. This CDR3 reads CASSVGSGGTLETQYF. Here the CDR3 DNA reads TGTGCCAGCAGCGTAGGTAGCGGGGGCACTTTGGAGACCCAGTACTTC.

The chain has TRBV7-8 and TRBJ2-5, with 9 bases aligning to TRBD2. Looked up from germline, CDR1 is SGHVS and CDR2 is FQNEAQ. The junction had 7 bases not matched to a gene; V was cut back by 5 bases and J by 3 bases. The length of the CDR3 is 15 residues. For the CDR3, the DNA is TGTGCCAGCAGCAGCTATAGCGGGAGTGAAGAGACCCAGTACTTC. This translates into CASSSYSGSEETQYF.

The chain has TRBV19 and TRBJ2-7, with 8 bases matching TRBD2. With 4 bases clipped from V and 0 bases from J, the junction kept 8 bases outside the gene matches. CDR1 is LNHDA, CDR2 SQIVND, per germline (reference sequence). The CDR3 contains 16 residues. CDR3 DNA: TGTGCCAGTAGTAGAGGACTAGCTCCCCGCTCCTACGAGCAGTACTTC. Translating gives CASSRGLAPRSYEQYF.